A selection of T cell receptor beta chains follows, all from one sample in a study of blood T cell repertoires in COVID-19. Profiling relied on immunoSEQ multiplex PCR, and the TCRdb table lists in-frame clones only, not all of them. The sample has about 160,000 clones, roughly 90% seen once. Input material: PBMCs or T cells enriched from blood (not recorded which). The receptor set was obtained from a woman aged 50 to 65 who had recovered from COVID-19. CDR3s include the opening cysteine and the closing phenylalanine or tryptophan. The D gene is left open where the match is weak. Clone size appears in some rows only: once, few, many, or a class for an expanded clone.

V	D	J	size	DNA	CDR3
TRBV30	TRBD1	TRBJ1-5	.	TGTGCCTTACAAACTCGGACAGGCGCTTATCAGCCCCAGCATTTT	CALQTRTGAYQPQHF
TRBV19	TRBD1	TRBJ2-3	.	TGTGCCAGTAGAAGGTCGGACAGGCCCCGCACAGATACGCAGTATTTT	CASRRSDRPRTDTQYF
TRBV5-1	.	TRBJ2-6	.	TGCGCCAGCAGCTACGGAGGGACCGGGGCCAACGTCCTGACTTTC	CASSYGGTGANVLTF
TRBV7-2	.	TRBJ2-5	.	TGTGCCAGCAGCTTAGCGCTCGGAGTTCAAGAGACCCAGTACTTC	CASSLALGVQETQYF
TRBV24-1	TRBD2	TRBJ2-1	once	TGTGCCACCAGTGATTTGAGTAGCGGGGGATACAATGAGCAGTTCTTC	CATSDLSSGGYNEQFF
TRBV7-3	.	TRBJ1-1	few	TGTGCCAGCAGCTTAGCTCAGGGGAACACTGAAGCTTTCTTT	CASSLAQGNTEAFF
TRBV6-2/TRBV6-3	.	TRBJ1-1	once	TGTGCCAGCAGTTACGTTCAGAACACTGAAGCTTTCTTT	CASSYVQNTEAFF
TRBV7-2	TRBD2	TRBJ2-2	.	TGTGCCAGCAGCCACGGGGGGGCGAACACCGGGGAGCTGTTTTTT	CASSHGGANTGELFF
TRBV7-6	.	TRBJ1-1	.	TGTGCCAGCAGCTTGCTACAGGGTAGCACTGAAGCTTTCTTT	CASSLLQGSTEAFF
TRBV6-6	TRBD1	TRBJ1-2	.	TGTGCCAGCAGTTACTCGAGGGCTCAGGGGGCGCAGGGCACCTTC	CASSYSRAQGAQGTF
TRBV23-1	.	TRBJ1-2	once	TGCGCCAGCAGTCGCAGGACGTGGGCGGGTGGCTACACCTTC	CASSRRTWAGGYTF
TRBV6-5	TRBD1	TRBJ1-2	.	TGTGCCAGCAGCCTCGGACAGGACTATGGCTACACCTTC	CASSLGQDYGYTF
TRBV9	.	TRBJ1-1	once	TGTGCCAGCAGCGTAGACCTCCCCGGGGGGGTGGACACTGAAGCTTTCTTT	CASSVDLPGGVDTEAFF
TRBV3-1/TRBV3-2	TRBD2	TRBJ2-2	.	TGTGCCAGCAGCACAGAGGTGCCTAGCGGGCACACCGGGGAGCTGTTTTTT	CASSTEVPSGHTGELFF
TRBV4-2	TRBD2	TRBJ2-5	.	TGTGCCAGCAGCCAAGCAACTAGCGGGGGCGAGACCCAGTACTTC	CASSQATSGGETQYF
TRBV6-5	.	TRBJ1-2	.	TGTGCCAGCAAACCGAGTTATGGGGGCTGGGGCTACACCTTC	CASKPSYGGWGYTF
TRBV19	.	TRBJ1-1	.	TGTGCCAGTAGTCCAGCACCTAGCGAAGCTTTCTTT	CASSPAPSEAFF
TRBV7-2	TRBD2	TRBJ2-1	.	TGTGCCAGCAGCTCGGGAGACGGGGGGGCCACGAATGAGCAGTTCTTC	CASSSGDGGATNEQFF
TRBV7-2	TRBD2	TRBJ2-3	.	TGTGCCAGCAGCTCAGAGAGGCGGGGGGCCTTCAGCACAGATACGCAGTATTTT	CASSSERRGAFSTDTQYF
TRBV19	.	TRBJ2-1	.	TGTGCCAGTGCGACTAGTAAGGCCAGCTACAATGAGCAGTTCTTC	CASATSKASYNEQFF
TRBV24-1	TRBD2	TRBJ2-1	.	TGTGCCACCAGTTCGACTAGCGGGGTGACAAATGAGCAGTTCTTC	CATSSTSGVTNEQFF
TRBV3-1/TRBV3-2	.	TRBJ1-2	.	TGTGCCAGCAGCCAAGACAGGGTCAGGAACTATGGCTACACCTTC	CASSQDRVRNYGYTF
TRBV9	TRBD2	TRBJ2-7	.	TGTGCCAGCAGCGGGCGACTAGCGATCGGCGAGCAGTACTTC	CASSGRLAIGEQYF
TRBV6-5	TRBD1	TRBJ1-5	.	TGTGCCAGCAGTCCGGACAGGGGGCAGCCCCAGCATTTT	CASSPDRGQPQHF
TRBV12-3/TRBV12-4	.	TRBJ1-6	.	TGTGCCAGCAGTCCAAATAATTCACCCCTCCACTTT	CASSPNNSPLHF
TRBV6-5	TRBD1	TRBJ1-2	.	TGTGCCAGCAAAAGACAGGGGGCTAACTATGGCTACACCTTC	CASKRQGANYGYTF
TRBV2	TRBD1	TRBJ1-1	.	TGTGCCAGCAGTCAATTGGGGACAGGGGGGACCACTGAAGCTTTCTTT	CASSQLGTGGTTEAFF
TRBV3-1/TRBV3-2	TRBD1	TRBJ1-2	.	TGTGCCAGCAGCCAAGAGGCCCCACGGGACAGGGGCTGGTATGGCTACACCTTC	CASSQEAPRDRGWYGYTF
TRBV18	.	TRBJ1-4	.	TGTGCCAGCTCACCAGGAGCGGGAGCAACTAATGAAAAACTGTTTTTT	CASSPGAGATNEKLFF